This T cell receptor (beta chain) comes out of a study of cytomegalovirus exposure and HLA in healthy donors. Study-wide results and limits: Analysis was performed later, and it showed HLA-associated TCR beta chains to be more clonally expanded than equally common others. Many donors carried some public TCRs, although rarity characterized most TCR sequences.

PCR employed 60 Vbeta and 13 Jbeta primers. Here immunoSEQ multiplex PCR was the method, and the copy in TCRdb shows in-frame clones only, minus some. The sample holds fewer than 200,000 clones, 79% seen once. Concerning this clone itself: Its antigen is unidentified.

Germline loops: CDR1 SGHNT, CDR2 YENEEA. This CDR3 has 14 residues. J lost 0 bases, V lost 5 bases, and 3 bases had no gene match. Sequenced sample: PBMCs. The chain has TRBV11-3 and TRBJ1-1; 7 bases align to TRBD1. The receptor was isolated from a middle-aged woman in good health and CMV-seronegative. DNA of the CDR3: TGTGCCAGCAGCCGAGGGGGCTTGAACACTGAAGCTTTCTTT. This encodes CASSRGGLNTEAFF.